These 18 T cell receptor beta chains came from one sample sequenced in a study of T cell repertoires in cytomegalovirus infection. From the reads, TCRdb called clonotypes with MiXCR, one entry per CDR3 protein. The profile shows approximately 260,000 distinct CDR3 sequences, roughly 21% of them singletons. Which antigens these TCRs recognize remains unknown. The sample in question was cultured PBMCs, obtained from culture after CMV antigen stimulation. The receptors derive from a human donor in good health (CMV status not recorded). Some clones in this sample may be carry-over from other donors' samples.

The rearrangement uses TRBV24-1 and TRBJ2-7, with D uncertain. The V and J ends lost 3 bases and 6 bases respectively, with 8 bases between them. The CDR3 sequence is 12 residues long. In germline, CDR1 is KGHDR, CDR2 SFDVKD. CDR3 sequence (DNA): TGTGCCACCAGTGATGCCCTAGGCGAGCAGTACGTC. It is translated as CATSDALGEQYV.

Ten or more counts support this clonotype. The CDR3 is CASSLDRGVDEQFF. The CDR3, as DNA: TGTGCCAGCAGCTTAGACAGGGGAGTGGATGAGCAGTTCTTC. This chain joins TRBV7-2 and TRBJ2-1; TRBD1 agrees at 7 bases. Germline V gives CDR1 SGHTA, CDR2 FQGNSA. V shed 1 base and J 8 bases; nucleotides not matched to a gene: 5. The CDR3 runs 14 residues.

The sample holds a few counts of this clonotype. The chain recombines TRBV2 with TRBJ2-3; D might be TRBD2 (5 bases). CDR1 is SNHLY and CDR2 is FYNNEI in the germline V gene. The CDR3 extends over 15 amino acids. V lost 2 bases and J lost 1, with 10 bases in between. The chain's CDR3 is CASSESSRGTDTQYF. CDR3 nucleotides: TGTGCCAGCAGTGAAAGCTCGAGGGGCACAGATACGCAGTATTTT.

The chain recombines TRBV15 with TRBJ2-1; no clear D. With 4 bases removed from V and 6 bases from J, the gap between germline ends came to 16 bases. Looked up from germline, CDR1 is LNHNV and CDR2 is YYDKDF (reference sequence). The CDR3 spans 15 residues. CDR3 DNA sequence: TGTGCCACCAGCACCCAACGGTCCTGGGTCAATGAGCAGTTCTTC. Translated: CATSTQRSWVNEQFF.

The chain joins TRBV7-3 to TRBJ2-7, with a possible D match to TRBD1 (5 bases). Trimming stripped 5 bases from V and 6 bases from J, with 14 bases between. Germline loops: CDR1 SGHTA, CDR2 FQGTGA. The CDR3 loop spans 13 amino acids. The CDR3 region has the DNA TGTGCCAGCAGCGCCCTTAGGGGTACCGAGCAGTACTTC. This gives the protein CASSALRGTEQYF.

Ten or more counts support this clonotype. The V call is TRBV6-2 or TRBV6-3, the J call TRBJ2-6; D ambiguous. Germline V gene lookup returns CDR1 MNHEY and CDR2 SVGEGT. Trimming left V 0 bases short and J 1 base short, with 10 bases between. The CDR3 is 17 amino acids. The CDR3 region is CASSYSLTESGANVLTF. The DNA of the CDR3 is TGTGCCAGCAGTTACTCCCTTACAGAGTCTGGGGCCAACGTCCTGACTTTC.

The chain uses TRBV7-8 and TRBJ2-7, with 8 nucleotides matching TRBD2. Germline V gene sequence: CDR1 SGHVS, CDR2 FQNEAQ. The CDR3 extends over 15 amino acids. With 4 bases clipped from V and 6 bases from J, the junction kept 11 bases outside the gene matches. The CDR3: CASSSGSGMRGEQYF. CDR3 nucleotides: TGTGCCAGCAGCTCGGGTAGCGGGATGCGGGGCGAGCAGTACTTC.

This clonotype was counted a few times. The chain is built from TRBV11-1 and TRBJ1-1; D unresolved. CDR1 is SGHAT, CDR2 FQDESV, per germline (reference sequence). V shed 8 bases and J shed 4 bases, with 14 bases lying between them. The CDR3 is 13 amino acids. The CDR3, as DNA: TGTGCCAGCTCCTTGGAATTTAGCACTGAAGCTTTCTTT. Protein product: CASSLEFSTEAFF.

This sequence joins TRBV4-3 and TRBJ2-7, with TRBD1 matching over 7 bases. The CDR3 sequence is 14 residues long. Trimming at V came to 2 bases and at J to 5 bases, leaving 6 bases not matched to a gene. The V gene's germline CDR1 is LGHNA and CDR2 YSLEER. The CDR3 is CASSQWTGSDEQYF. For the CDR3, the DNA is TGCGCCAGCAGCCAATGGACAGGTAGCGACGAGCAGTACTTC.

V and J are TRBV27 and TRBJ2-7, with 7 bases identical to TRBD1. The germline CDR1 and CDR2 sequences are MNHEY and SMNVEV (reference sequence). J lost 0 bases, V lost 5 bases, and 4 bases had no gene match. The CDR3 runs to 14 residues. CDR3 amino acids: CASSTQGSSYEQYF. The CDR3 DNA sequence: TGTGCCAGCAGTACACAGGGGAGCTCCTACGAGCAGTACTTC.

This clonotype has a count of ten or more. The gene calls are TRBV12-3 or TRBV12-4 and TRBJ2-7; no firm D call. The CDR3 is 15 amino acids. Trimming stripped 6 bases from V and 1 base from J, with 16 bases between. CDR3 DNA: TGTGCCAGCAGCAAGGGCCCGGACGGTTCCTACGAGCAGTACGTC. Translation gives CASSKGPDGSYEQYV.

This clonotype was recorded at least ten times. The rearrangement uses TRBV6-1 and TRBJ1-5, with 8 bases that match TRBD1. CDR1 is MNHNS, CDR2 SASEGT, per germline. Germline trimming cut 6 bases from V and 7 bases from J; bases unmatched to any gene: 5. The CDR3 sequence is 13 residues long. The CDR3 DNA follows: TGTGCCAGCAGGGACAGGGTTAACCAGCCCCAGCATTTT. Translation: CASRDRVNQPQHF.

This rearrangement joins TRBV5-4 to TRBJ2-3; D assignment may be TRBD1 or TRBD2 (5 bases each). CDR1 and CDR2 (germline): SGHNT, YYREEE (reference sequence). V lost 4 bases and J 0 bases, leaving 9 bases between the germline ends. There are 14 residues in the CDR3. In DNA form, the CDR3 reads TGTGCCAGCAGCGTGGGACCAAGCACAGATACGCAGTATTTT. Translating it yields CASSVGPSTDTQYF.

A few counts support this clonotype. This chain uses TRBV24-1 with TRBJ2-3, with 7 bases that match TRBD2. V was clipped by 2 bases and J by 2 bases; unmatched bases: 6. CDR3 length equals 16 residues. Germline CDR1 KGHDR, CDR2 SFDVKD. CDR3 amino acids: CATSDWDSGPTDTQYF. The CDR3 nucleotides are TGTGCCACCAGTGATTGGGATAGCGGGCCCACAGATACGCAGTATTTT.

The table lists this clonotype with a few counts. The chain recombines TRBV20-1 with TRBJ1-2, with D perhaps TRBD1 (5 bases). The germline V and J ends were trimmed by 6 bases and 1 base, with 12 bases remaining between them. The germline CDR1 and CDR2 sequences are DFQATT and SNEGSKA (reference sequence). The CDR3 contains 13 residues. The CDR3 bases are TGCAGTGCGGGGGGTTCGGGTAACTATGGCTACACCTTC. Amino acids: CSAGGSGNYGYTF.

In regard to this clonotype: This sequence may be a read error, since a much larger clone differs from it by one base. The CDR3, as DNA: TGTGCCAGCAGCTCCCGACAGGAGGCGAACACTGAAGCTTTGTTT. It is translated as CASSSRQEANTEALF. V is TRBV7-2 and J is TRBJ1-1; possibly TRBD1 for D (6 bases). The germline V gene has CDR1 SGHTA and CDR2 FQGNSA. The CDR3 is 15 residues long.

There are a few counts of this clonotype. The chain couples TRBV24-1 to TRBJ2-1, with 10 bases lining up with TRBD2. Germline loops: CDR1 KGHDR, CDR2 SFDVKD. V was clipped by 2 bases and J by 5 bases; unmatched bases: 11. The CDR3 spans 18 residues. CDR3: CATSDSRELAGPNNEQFF. The CDR3 DNA follows: TGTGCCACCAGTGATTCCCGTGAACTAGCGGGACCAAACAATGAGCAGTTCTTC.

CDR3 sequence reads: CASSLGSADVFYNEQFF. In nucleotides, the CDR3 is TGTGCCAGCAGCTTAGGTTCAGCGGACGTTTTCTACAATGAGCAGTTCTTC. The chain recombines TRBV7-6 with TRBJ2-1; possible D gene TRBD2, 5 bases. Germline V gene sequence: CDR1 SGHVS, CDR2 FNYEAQ. Trimming stripped 1 base from V and 3 bases from J, with 16 bases between. The CDR3 is 17 residues long. The full variable domain, completed using reference TRBV7-6 and TRBJ2-1, is GAGVSQSPRYKVTKRGQDVALRCDPISGHVSLYWYRQALGQGPEFLTYFNYEAQQDKSGLPNDRFSAERPEGSISTLTIQRTEQRDSAMYRCASSLGSADVFYNEQFFGPGTRLTVL.